The present TCR beta chain was sequenced within a study of T cells expressing NK-cell markers (dated by TCRdb to about 2020). Context from the whole study: TCR beta-chain repertoires were profiled in sorted CD3+CD56+NKG2C+, CD3+CD56+NKG2C- and CD3+CD56-NKG2C+ T-cell subsets from about 8 donors. The eight sequenced donors were randomly selected healthy volunteers, three men and five women. Sequencing of the libraries produced 2 x 150 bp reads on Illumina HiSeq 2000/2500, MiSeq or NextSeq. Among the eight sequenced donors, seven were HCMV-seropositive and one was HCMV-seronegative. General study outcomes and caveats: It remained unclear whether the expanded NKG2C-expressing T cell clones were specific for HCMV antigens. In six donors, the dominant CD3+CD56+NKG2C+ clonotypes were among the top 10 CD8+ clonotypes and accounted for about 1.0-7.5% of CD8+ T cells. Those dominant clonotypes were again the most abundant among CD3+CD56-NKG2C+ cells in a handful of donors, at about 25-60.1%.

To determine HCMV serostatus, a commercial ELISA kit was used to detect HCMV-specific IgG in serum. Peripheral blood mononuclear cells were isolated from blood by Ficoll density gradient centrifugation. Per the germline V gene, MDHEN is the CDR1 and SYDVKM is the CDR2. The CDR3 starts with the cysteine, ends with the phenylalanine, and has 14 residues. The protein alone is recorded here. Details on this clonotype: Its antigen remains unidentified.

Sequencing used an Illumina HiSeq 2000. TCR beta cDNA libraries were prepared using 5'RACE template switching, which introduced a universal primer site and unique molecular identifiers. cDNA synthesis was primed from the TCR beta constant segment and was followed by two successive PCR amplification steps. In the original analysis: MIGEC was used to demultiplex reads and group the reads by UMI, and MiTCR was used to assemble and quantify clonotypes. To exclude erroneous sequences, any TCR cDNA sequence not supported by at least two reads was discarded. The tcR package was used for downstream repertoire analysis, and clonotypes were matched across fractions by CDR3 nucleotide sequence plus V segment. Antigen specificity was annotated against VDJdb with VDJmatch, allowing one amino acid substitution in CDR3. The reads were reprocessed in TCRdb, with one entry per CDR3 protein sequence and no accompanying DNA. TCRdb, not the authors, supplied the V and J calls. The sample table records some 280,000 distinct CDR3 sequences. The leading ten clones occupy 0.39% of the sample.

The sequence was obtained from a man in his late teens or twenties in good health. Donor details come from another sample of the same person, matched by shared clones. The rearranged chain carries TRBV28 and TRBJ1-6; lacking DNA, the TRBD1 call made by TCRdb goes unchecked. The sequenced sample consisted of blood T cells: a sorted CD56 or NKG2C T cell subset, CD4+ or CD8+ T cells, or bulk PBMC T cells (not recorded which). The encoded CDR3 is CASTAADRRAPLHF.